These 30 T cell receptor beta chains were sequenced from one sample in a study of CD8 T cells in ankylosing spondylitis. These receptors' targets are unknown. Findings and limits, study-wide: It appeared that ankylosing spondylitis blood was characterized by a TCR beta motif of about 8 highly homologous variants.

TCRdb processed the 5' RACE reads anew with MiXCR; each CDR3 protein has one entry. The repertoire holds 500,000 to 650,000 distinct CDR3 sequences, with about 5% as singletons. Sequenced material: blood, either unsorted or a sorted T cell fraction (not recorded which). Every receptor here comes from a male donor with ankylosing spondylitis.

This clonotype was counted many times. The rearrangement uses TRBV6-5 and TRBJ2-7; 7 nucleotides align to TRBD1. The V segment lost 4 bases and the J segment 2 bases; nucleotides outside the gene matches: 5. The V gene's germline CDR1 is MNHEY and CDR2 SVGAGI. The CDR3 is made up of 14 amino acids. This chain's CDR3 is CASSSTGAPYEQYF. The CDR3 region has the DNA TGTGCCAGCAGTTCAACAGGGGCCCCCTACGAGCAGTACTTC.

The chain couples TRBV5-1 to TRBJ1-2; D might be TRBD1 (6 bases). V was pared by 0 bases and J by 3 bases, with 12 bases between. This CDR3 spans 15 amino acids. Germline assignment: CDR1 SGHRS and CDR2 YFSETQ. The chain's CDR3 is CASSLGTGLHYGYTF. The CDR3 nucleotides read TGCGCCAGCAGCTTGGGTACAGGGCTTCACTATGGCTACACCTTC.

This clonotype was counted many times. V and J are TRBV9 and TRBJ1-2; possible D gene TRBD1, 5 bases. The germline V gene has CDR1 SGDLS and CDR2 YYNGEE. The CDR3 is 13 amino acids. Trimming removed 1 base at V and 6 bases at J, with 10 bases between. The CDR3 loop reads CASSVRLGDGYTF. CDR3 coding DNA: TGTGCCAGCAGCGTACGACTGGGGGATGGCTACACCTTC.

The table lists this clonotype with many counts. J is TRBJ1-3 and V is TRBV29-1; D remains unclear. Germline CDR1 reads SQVTM; CDR2 reads ANQGSEA. This CDR3 has 12 amino acids. V was clipped by 0 bases and J by 6 bases, with 6 bases between them. CDR3 coding DNA: TGCAGCGTTGAAGACAAACCAAACACCATATATTTT. Protein: CSVEDKPNTIYF.

The V call is TRBV7-2, the J call TRBJ2-7, with 11 bases fitting TRBD2. Germline values: CDR1 SGHTA, CDR2 FQGNSA. The CDR3 runs to 16 residues. The trim removed 3 bases at V and 3 bases at J, leaving 7 bases unmatched. CDR3 coding DNA: TGTGCCAGCAGCTTCGGCCTAGCGGGAGGCAGCTACGAGCAGTACTTC. Translating it yields CASSFGLAGGSYEQYF.

The chain joins TRBV4-2 to TRBJ2-1; D might be TRBD1 or TRBD2, each matching 6 bases. The germline V gene encodes CDR1 LGHNA and CDR2 YNFKEQ. This CDR3 spans 18 amino acids. V was clipped by 1 base and J by 7 bases, with 23 bases between them. Here the CDR3 reads CASSQATTTGAGGNEQFF. The CDR3 DNA reads TGTGCCAGCAGCCAAGCCACCACCACGGGGGCCGGGGGAAATGAGCAGTTCTTC.

This clonotype was recorded at least ten times. V and J are TRBV6-1 and TRBJ1-2; D is undetermined. Germline values: CDR1 MNHNS, CDR2 SASEGT. The CDR3 is 13 residues long. V lost 6 bases and J 2 bases, leaving 10 bases between the germline ends. CDR3: CASRWLGNYGYTF. The CDR3 nucleotides are TGTGCCAGCAGATGGTTAGGAAACTATGGCTACACCTTC.

This clonotype was detected only a few times. The chain joins TRBV6-2 or TRBV6-3 to TRBJ2-4; 9 bases agree with TRBD1. Per the germline V gene, CDR1 is MNHEY and CDR2 is SVGEGT. CDR3 length: 14 amino acids. Trimming at V came to 7 bases and at J to 4 bases, leaving 5 bases not matched to a gene. CDR3: CASTRQGEKNIQYF. The CDR3 nucleotides are TGTGCCAGCACCCGACAGGGGGAAAAAAACATTCAGTACTTC.

Ten or more counts support this clonotype. The chain joins TRBV6-5 to TRBJ1-1; D gene unclear. V lost 6 bases, J lost 1 base, and 12 bases lay in between. Germline lookup yields CDR1 MNHEY and CDR2 SVGAGI. The CDR3 extends over 14 amino acids. This CDR3 is CASSLFTSNTEAFF. CDR3 sequence (DNA): TGTGCCAGCAGCTTATTCACGTCGAACACTGAAGCTTTCTTT.

This clonotype was seen many times. The rearrangement joins TRBV29-1 to TRBJ2-5; D is unresolved. The V end was cut by 0 bases, the J end by 5 bases, with 7 bases between. This CDR3 region has 12 residues. Looked up from germline, CDR1 is SQVTM and CDR2 is ANQGSEA. Written as DNA, the CDR3 is TGCAGCGTTGAAGAGGGAAGCGAGACCCAGTACTTC. It encodes CSVEEGSETQYF.

This clonotype was detected ten times or more. The chain links TRBV6-1 to TRBJ2-5, with D unresolved. CDR1 and CDR2 from the germline V gene are MNHNS and SASEGT. V lost 5 bases and J 2 bases, leaving 12 bases between the germline ends. The CDR3 spans 14 residues. CDR3 in DNA: TGTGCCAGCAGTCGAGGACGGCATCAAGAGACCCAGTACTTC. Translated: CASSRGRHQETQYF.

This clonotype has at least ten counts. This rearrangement joins TRBV10-3 to TRBJ1-1; 11 nucleotides align to TRBD1. Germline CDR1 and CDR2: ENHRY and SYGVKD. Losses at the gene ends were 4 bases for V and 2 bases for J; bases not matched to a gene: 3. This CDR3 comprises 15 residues. The CDR3 DNA sequence: TGTGCCATCAGTGCTGGGACAGGGGGTAACACTGAAGCTTTCTTT. Protein: CAISAGTGGNTEAFF.

This clonotype occurred many times. The chain is built from TRBV7-8 and TRBJ1-1; TRBD1 is a possible D gene (6 bases). Germline CDR1 is SGHVS and CDR2 is FQNEAQ. This CDR3 contains 14 residues. V lost 7 bases, J lost 2 bases, and 14 bases lay in between. The CDR3 DNA sequence: TGTGCCAGCACCGTGGGGGCAGCTAACACTGAAGCTTTCTTT. The encoded protein is CASTVGAANTEAFF.

This clonotype occurred many times. The chain couples TRBV28 to TRBJ1-2; 7 positions match TRBD1. Germline V gives CDR1 MDHEN, CDR2 SYDVKM. The CDR3 consists of 13 residues. V trimming: 5 bases; J trimming: 3 bases; junction bases outside the gene matches: 3. The CDR3 bases are TGTGCCAGCAGTGGGGACAGAGACTATGGCTACACCTTC. Encoded protein: CASSGDRDYGYTF.

This clonotype showed up many times. The chain recombines TRBV5-1 with TRBJ2-2; D is unclear. The CDR3 runs to 14 residues. Germline lookup yields CDR1 SGHRS and CDR2 YFSETQ. The V gene lost 6 bases and the J gene lost 2 bases, with 11 bases spanning the gap. CDR3 region: CASTTRTNTGELFF. In DNA, the CDR3 is TGCGCCAGCACAACCCGAACTAACACCGGGGAGCTGTTTTTT.

This clonotype was observed at least ten times. The chain links TRBV7-2 to TRBJ2-7; the D call may be TRBD1 or TRBD2 (5 bases each). This CDR3 region has 13 residues. The V end was cut by 5 bases, the J end by 5 bases, with 13 bases between. In germline, CDR1 is SGHTA, CDR2 FQGNSA. The chain's CDR3 is CASSRRDDDEQYF. The DNA for the CDR3 is TGTGCCAGCAGCCGCCGGGACGACGACGAGCAGTACTTC.

This clonotype was seen repeatedly, ten times or more. As DNA, the CDR3 is TGTGCCAGCAGCTCAGACAGGGCTTTAGAAAAACTGTTTTTT. It codes for CASSSDRALEKLFF. J is TRBJ1-4 and V is TRBV5-5, with 7 bases that match TRBD1. V trimming: 3 bases; J trimming: 8 bases; junction bases outside the gene matches: 7. The CDR3 is 14 residues long. The germline CDR1 and CDR2 sequences are SGHKS and YYEKEE (reference sequence).

The CDR3, as DNA: TGTGCCAGCAGTACCTCGGGGGAGGGTCCTAACTACGAGCAGTACTTC. Amino acids: CASSTSGEGPNYEQYF. This rearrangement joins TRBV28 to TRBJ2-7; 7 positions agree with TRBD2. The trim removed 5 bases at V and 3 bases at J, leaving 13 bases unmatched. The germline CDR1 and CDR2 sequences are MDHEN and SYDVKM. This CDR3 comprises 16 residues.

Ten or more counts support this clonotype. This rearrangement joins TRBV4-3 to TRBJ2-1, with a possible D match to TRBD2 (5 bases). The CDR3 has 14 residues. V was clipped by 0 bases and J by 4 bases, with 7 bases between them. Germline V gives CDR1 LGHNA, CDR2 YSLEER. CDR3: CASSQDRGYNEQFF. The DNA for the CDR3 is TGCGCCAGCAGCCAAGATCGGGGATACAATGAGCAGTTCTTC.

There are many counts of this clonotype. This chain links TRBV6-2 or TRBV6-3 with TRBJ2-3, with 11 bases identical to TRBD2. The CDR3 sequence is 16 residues long. J lost 2 bases, V lost 5 bases, and 6 bases had no gene match. Germline CDR1 is MNHEY and CDR2 is SVGEGT. CDR3 region: CASSEIAGGPTDTQYF. Written as DNA, the CDR3 is TGTGCCAGCAGTGAGATAGCGGGAGGGCCCACAGATACGCAGTATTTT.

This clonotype was counted between two and nine times. The CDR3 DNA reads as TGTGCCAGCAGCATAAAAGAGACAGGGGGCTATGGCTACACCTTC. This translates into CASSIKETGGYGYTF. This sequence joins TRBV7-9 and TRBJ1-2; 9 bases agree with TRBD1. Trimming at V came to 5 bases and at J to 4 bases, leaving 8 bases not matched to a gene. The V gene's germline CDR1 is SEHNR and CDR2 FQNEAQ (reference sequence). The CDR3 is 15 amino acids.

This clonotype was seen ten or more times. The chain couples TRBV12-3 or TRBV12-4 to TRBJ1-1; D possibly corresponds to TRBD1 (5 bases). The CDR3 consists of 14 residues. V lost 2 bases to trimming and J lost 1 base, with 8 bases between them. The CDR3 is CASSLRQTNTEAFF. For the CDR3, the DNA is TGTGCCAGCAGTTTAAGACAGACGAACACTGAAGCTTTCTTT.

This clonotype came up many times. V and J are TRBV7-8 and TRBJ2-7; a possible D gene is TRBD2 (6 bases). V lost 3 bases and J 1 base, leaving 10 bases between the germline ends. Germline values: CDR1 SGHVS, CDR2 FQNEAQ. The CDR3 runs 14 residues. The CDR3 protein is CASSFREMSYEQYF. The CDR3 nucleotides are TGTGCCAGCAGCTTCCGGGAGATGTCCTACGAGCAGTACTTC.

The chain employs TRBV20-1 and TRBJ2-7; 9 nucleotides agree with TRBD2. CDR1 DFQATT and CDR2 SNEGSKA come from the germline V gene (reference sequence). The CDR3 sequence is 14 residues long. V lost 3 bases and J lost 6; bases outside the gene matches: 9. The CDR3 DNA is TGCAGTGCTAGGACGGGACTAGCTGTCTCCGAGCAGTACTTC. This codes for CSARTGLAVSEQYF.

A few counts support this clonotype. This chain joins TRBV20-1 and TRBJ2-7, with 8 bases identical to TRBD2. V shed 0 bases and J 3 bases; nucleotides not matched to a gene: 7. This CDR3 comprises 15 residues. Germline V gene lookup returns CDR1 DFQATT and CDR2 SNEGSKA (reference sequence). This CDR3 is CSARDRGGLSYEQYF. CDR3 in DNA: TGCAGTGCTAGAGATCGGGGGGGGCTGAGCTACGAGCAGTACTTC.

This clonotype has at least ten counts. This chain joins TRBV4-1 and TRBJ2-3; TRBD2 agrees at 10 bases. The ends lost 4 bases at V and 2 bases at J; junction bases unmatched: 24. The CDR3 is 22 amino acids. Germline-derived CDR1 and CDR2 are MGHRA and YSYEKL. The CDR3 region is CASSRKLAGPAHSRTTTDTQYF. The CDR3 DNA sequence: TGCGCCAGCAGCCGGAAACTAGCGGGGCCTGCCCACTCCCGCACTACCACAGATACGCAGTATTTT.

This clonotype was recorded many times. This rearrangement joins TRBV9 to TRBJ2-1; 9 nucleotides line up with TRBD1. V trimming: 2 bases; J trimming: 2 bases; junction bases outside the gene matches: 2. This CDR3 contains 15 residues. CDR1 is SGDLS, CDR2 YYNGEE, per germline. This CDR3 is CASSVRQGAYNEQFF. The CDR3 DNA reads TGTGCCAGCAGCGTTAGACAGGGGGCCTACAATGAGCAGTTCTTC. Combining the CDR3 with reference TRBV9 and TRBJ2-1 gives the whole variable domain DSGVTQTPKHLITATGQRVTLRCSPRSGDLSVYWYQQSLDQGLQFLIQYYNGEERAKGNILERFSAQQFPDLHSELNLSSLELGDSALYFCASSVRQGAYNEQFFGPGTRLTVL.

This clonotype was seen repeatedly, ten times or more. This chain links TRBV10-3 with TRBJ2-1, with TRBD2 identical over 10 bases. Germline V CDR1 and CDR2: ENHRY, SYGVKD. There are 17 residues in the CDR3. Germline trimming cut 7 bases from V and 4 bases from J; bases unmatched to any gene: 13. This chain's CDR3 is CAITERTSGRGYNEQFF. The CDR3, as DNA: TGTGCCATCACCGAGCGGACTAGCGGAAGAGGATACAATGAGCAGTTCTTC.

This clonotype was counted ten times or more. This chain links TRBV20-1 with TRBJ2-3; D may be TRBD2 (5 bases). Looked up from germline, CDR1 is DFQATT and CDR2 is SNEGSKA (reference sequence). This CDR3 spans 14 amino acids. V was cut by 0 bases and J by 2 bases, with 9 bases left in between. CDR3 in amino acids: CSARDMTNTDTQYF. The CDR3 DNA sequence: TGCAGTGCTAGAGATATGACTAACACAGATACGCAGTATTTT.

The chain links TRBV6-5 to TRBJ1-2; perhaps TRBD1 as D (5 bases). Germline V gene sequence: CDR1 MNHEY, CDR2 SVGAGI. This CDR3 region has 17 residues. The germline V and J ends were trimmed by 4 bases and 3 bases, with 21 bases remaining between them. CDR3 nucleotide sequence: TGTGCCAGCAGTTCGCTCTCAGGGCCATTACGGTACTATGGCTACACCTTC. It codes for CASSSLSGPLRYYGYTF.